The rows below give T cell receptor beta chains drawn from one sample of a study of shared T cell receptors in the human thymus. Sequencing used immunoSEQ multiplex PCR; TCRdb keeps in-frame clones, though not all of them. This table has around 340,000 clones, about 95% appearing once. Material for sequencing was thymocytes. The receptors come from a human donor. Each CDR3 is given with its conserved first and last residue. A D gene is named only where the DNA matches it firmly. Clone size is given for some rows only: seen once, a few or many times, or a class if the clone is expanded.

cdr3_length: 15; clone_size: NA; v_call: TRBV2; j_call: TRBJ2-5; d_call: TRBD2; cdr3_aa: CASSSVGLPQETQYF; cdr3_nt: TGTGCCAGCAGTTCAGTGGGACTACCACAAGAGACCCAGTACTTC
cdr3_length: 15; clone_size: NA; v_call: TRBV21-1; j_call: TRBJ2-1; d_call: NA; cdr3_aa: CASTKGYQGYNEQFF; cdr3_nt: TGTGCCAGCACCAAAGGGTATCAGGGCTACAATGAGCAGTTCTTC
cdr3_length: 11; clone_size: NA; v_call: TRBV27; j_call: TRBJ2-7; d_call: NA; cdr3_aa: CASRKIYEQYF; cdr3_nt: TGTGCCAGCAGGAAAATCTACGAGCAGTACTTC
cdr3_length: 12; clone_size: NA; v_call: TRBV18; j_call: TRBJ2-3; d_call: NA; cdr3_aa: CASFHMLNTQYF; cdr3_nt: TGTGCCAGCTTCCACATGTTAAATACGCAGTATTTT
cdr3_length: 14; clone_size: NA; v_call: TRBV7-9; j_call: TRBJ2-1; d_call: TRBD1; cdr3_aa: CASSDRTGEGEQFF; cdr3_nt: TGTGCCAGCAGCGACCGGACAGGGGAGGGTGAGCAGTTCTTC
cdr3_length: 13; clone_size: NA; v_call: TRBV7-2; j_call: TRBJ1-5; d_call: NA; cdr3_aa: CASSLSGNQPQHF; cdr3_nt: TGTGCCAGCAGCTTATCAGGGAATCAGCCCCAGCATTTT
cdr3_length: 13; clone_size: NA; v_call: TRBV2; j_call: TRBJ1-6; d_call: NA; cdr3_aa: CASKWGDNSPLHF; cdr3_nt: TGTGCCAGCAAGTGGGGGGACAATTCACCCCTCCACTTT
cdr3_length: 15; clone_size: NA; v_call: TRBV5-4; j_call: TRBJ1-2; d_call: NA; cdr3_aa: CASRTGRVKNYGYTF; cdr3_nt: TGTGCCAGCAGGACGGGACGCGTAAAGAACTATGGCTACACCTTC
cdr3_length: 17; clone_size: NA; v_call: TRBV7-6; j_call: TRBJ2-7; d_call: TRBD2; cdr3_aa: CASSLSHSGGHPYEQYF; cdr3_nt: TGTGCCAGCAGCTTATCCCATAGCGGGGGGCATCCCTACGAGCAGTACTTC
cdr3_length: 14; clone_size: NA; v_call: TRBV5-1; j_call: TRBJ2-7; d_call: TRBD2; cdr3_aa: CASKTSGRCYEQYF; cdr3_nt: TGCGCCAGTAAGACTAGCGGGAGGTGCTACGAGCAGTACTTC
cdr3_length: 12; clone_size: NA; v_call: TRBV28; j_call: TRBJ2-7; d_call: TRBD2; cdr3_aa: CASSSSGGKQYF; cdr3_nt: TGTGCCAGCAGCTCGTCGGGGGGAAAGCAGTACTTC
cdr3_length: 14; clone_size: once; v_call: TRBV7-9; j_call: TRBJ2-1; d_call: NA; cdr3_aa: CASSVRDPNNEQFF; cdr3_nt: TGTGCCAGCAGCGTCCGGGACCCTAACAATGAGCAGTTCTTC
cdr3_length: 18; clone_size: NA; v_call: TRBV28; j_call: TRBJ2-2; d_call: TRBD2; cdr3_aa: CASRKGLAGKTNTGELFF; cdr3_nt: TGTGCCAGCAGAAAGGGACTAGCGGGAAAAACGAACACCGGGGAGCTGTTTTTT
cdr3_length: 17; clone_size: NA; v_call: TRBV19; j_call: TRBJ1-2; d_call: NA; cdr3_aa: CASSIAHEGVDSYGYTF; cdr3_nt: TGTGCCAGTAGTATAGCCCACGAGGGGGTCGACTCTTATGGCTACACCTTC
cdr3_length: 18; clone_size: NA; v_call: TRBV7-2; j_call: TRBJ1-2; d_call: TRBD1; cdr3_aa: CASSPLGTGSAISYGYTF; cdr3_nt: TGTGCCAGCAGCCCGTTAGGGACAGGCTCCGCTATATCCTATGGCTACACCTTC
cdr3_length: 16; clone_size: NA; v_call: TRBV11-1; j_call: TRBJ2-7; d_call: TRBD1; cdr3_aa: CASSLYRDRDLDEQYF; cdr3_nt: TGTGCCAGCAGCTTATACCGGGACAGGGATTTGGACGAGCAGTACTTC
cdr3_length: 12; clone_size: NA; v_call: TRBV28; j_call: TRBJ2-7; d_call: TRBD1; cdr3_aa: CASSWDSYEQYF; cdr3_nt: TGTGCCAGCAGTTGGGACAGCTACGAGCAGTACTTC
cdr3_length: 20; clone_size: NA; v_call: TRBV11-3; j_call: TRBJ2-1; d_call: NA; cdr3_aa: CASSLEPRFTGDISGNEQFF; cdr3_nt: TGTGCCAGCAGCTTAGAACCTCGATTTACTGGCGACATCTCTGGGAATGAGCAGTTCTTC
cdr3_length: 16; clone_size: NA; v_call: TRBV11-2; j_call: TRBJ1-1; d_call: NA; cdr3_aa: CASSLAFRATNTEAFF; cdr3_nt: TGTGCCAGCAGCTTAGCATTCAGGGCAACGAACACTGAAGCTTTCTTT
cdr3_length: 24; clone_size: NA; v_call: TRBV5-1; j_call: TRBJ1-1; d_call: TRBD1; cdr3_aa: CASSSTTGTTGTGSAAFAGTEAFF; cdr3_nt: TGCGCCAGCAGCTCCACCACCGGGACTACCGGGACAGGGTCCGCCGCGTTTGCGGGCACTGAAGCTTTCTTT
cdr3_length: 16; clone_size: NA; v_call: TRBV6-1; j_call: TRBJ2-4; d_call: NA; cdr3_aa: CASSEAEALAKNIQYF; cdr3_nt: TGTGCCAGCAGTGAAGCAGAAGCACTAGCCAAAAACATTCAGTACTTC
cdr3_length: 16; clone_size: NA; v_call: TRBV18; j_call: TRBJ1-1; d_call: NA; cdr3_aa: CASSPFQPAGIWEAFF; cdr3_nt: TGTGCCAGCTCCCCTTTTCAACCAGCAGGGATTTGGGAAGCTTTCTTT
cdr3_length: 18; clone_size: NA; v_call: TRBV4-2; j_call: TRBJ2-4; d_call: NA; cdr3_aa: CASSQERISLLAKNIQYF; cdr3_nt: TGTGCCAGCAGCCAAGAACGGATCAGCCTACTAGCCAAAAACATTCAGTACTTC
cdr3_length: 16; clone_size: NA; v_call: TRBV19; j_call: TRBJ2-3; d_call: NA; cdr3_aa: CASSSTYRDSTDTQYF; cdr3_nt: TGTGCCAGTAGTTCAACCTACAGGGATTCCACAGATACGCAGTATTTT
cdr3_length: 15; clone_size: NA; v_call: TRBV28; j_call: TRBJ1-2; d_call: TRBD1; cdr3_aa: CASSGTTGGYYGYTF; cdr3_nt: TGTGCCAGCAGTGGGACGACAGGGGGGTACTATGGCTACACCTTC
cdr3_length: 15; clone_size: NA; v_call: TRBV18; j_call: TRBJ2-5; d_call: TRBD1; cdr3_aa: CASSPNRDRKETQYF; cdr3_nt: TGTGCCAGCTCACCAAACCGGGACAGGAAAGAGACCCAGTACTTC
cdr3_length: 15; clone_size: NA; v_call: TRBV28; j_call: TRBJ1-1; d_call: TRBD1; cdr3_aa: CASRSRQGRDTEAFF; cdr3_nt: TGTGCCAGCAGGTCCCGACAGGGGAGGGACACTGAAGCTTTCTTT
cdr3_length: 16; clone_size: NA; v_call: TRBV11-2; j_call: TRBJ2-1; d_call: TRBD2; cdr3_aa: CASSLYRTSGTNEQFF; cdr3_nt: TGTGCCAGCAGCTTGTATCGAACTAGCGGGACCAATGAGCAGTTCTTC
cdr3_length: 14; clone_size: NA; v_call: TRBV7-9; j_call: TRBJ2-3; d_call: TRBD2; cdr3_aa: CASSLRGSKDTQYF; cdr3_nt: TGTGCCAGCAGCTTACGCGGGAGTAAGGATACGCAGTATTTT
cdr3_length: 14; clone_size: NA; v_call: TRBV19; j_call: TRBJ2-7; d_call: NA; cdr3_aa: CASSISVESYEQYF; cdr3_nt: TGTGCCAGTAGTATCTCCGTCGAAAGTTACGAGCAGTACTTC
cdr3_length: 15; clone_size: NA; v_call: TRBV4-3; j_call: TRBJ2-3; d_call: TRBD1; cdr3_aa: CASSQQGTEGDTQYF; cdr3_nt: TGCGCCAGCAGCCAACAGGGGACAGAGGGAGATACGCAGTATTTT
cdr3_length: 15; clone_size: once; v_call: TRBV5-4; j_call: TRBJ1-1; d_call: NA; cdr3_aa: CASSLAGGGETEAFF; cdr3_nt: TGTGCCAGCAGCTTGGCCGGGGGCGGAGAGACTGAAGCTTTCTTT